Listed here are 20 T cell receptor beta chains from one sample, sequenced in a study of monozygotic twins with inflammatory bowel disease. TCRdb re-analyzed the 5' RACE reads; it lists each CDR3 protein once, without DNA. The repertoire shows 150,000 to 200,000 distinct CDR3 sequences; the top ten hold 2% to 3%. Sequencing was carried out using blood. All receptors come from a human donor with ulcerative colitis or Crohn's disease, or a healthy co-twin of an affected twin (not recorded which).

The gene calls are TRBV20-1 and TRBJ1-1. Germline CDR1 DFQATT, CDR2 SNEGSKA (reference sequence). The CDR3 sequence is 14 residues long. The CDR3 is CSARDRPFGPEAFF.

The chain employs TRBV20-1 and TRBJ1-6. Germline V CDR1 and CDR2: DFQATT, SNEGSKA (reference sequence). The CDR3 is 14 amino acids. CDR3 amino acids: CSAEGGGARSPLHF.

CDR3: CASSISRGNTGELFF. J is TRBJ2-2 and V is TRBV7-8; the D call from TCRdb, TRBD1, cannot be confirmed without DNA. The CDR3 has 15 amino acids. The germline CDR1 and CDR2 sequences are SGHVS and FQNEAQ.

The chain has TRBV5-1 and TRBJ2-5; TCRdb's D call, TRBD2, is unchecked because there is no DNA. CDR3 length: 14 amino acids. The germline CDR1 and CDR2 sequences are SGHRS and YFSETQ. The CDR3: CASSFSGRTETQYF.

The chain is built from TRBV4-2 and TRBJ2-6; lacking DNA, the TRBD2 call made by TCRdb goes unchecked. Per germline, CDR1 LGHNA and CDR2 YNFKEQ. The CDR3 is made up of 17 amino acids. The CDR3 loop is CASSQGLADSGANVLTF.

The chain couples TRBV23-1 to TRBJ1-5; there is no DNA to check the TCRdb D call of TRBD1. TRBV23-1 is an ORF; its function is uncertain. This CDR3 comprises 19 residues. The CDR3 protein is CASSHDSRQGQGVNQPQHF.

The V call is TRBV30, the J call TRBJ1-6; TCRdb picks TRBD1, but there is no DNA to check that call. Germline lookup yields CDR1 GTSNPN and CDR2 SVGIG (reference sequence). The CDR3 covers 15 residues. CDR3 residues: CAWRGTELYNSPLHF.

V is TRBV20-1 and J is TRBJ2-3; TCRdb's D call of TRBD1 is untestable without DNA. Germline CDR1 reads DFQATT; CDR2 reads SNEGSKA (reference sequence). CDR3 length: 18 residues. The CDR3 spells CSASPQIFRDRGTDTQYF.

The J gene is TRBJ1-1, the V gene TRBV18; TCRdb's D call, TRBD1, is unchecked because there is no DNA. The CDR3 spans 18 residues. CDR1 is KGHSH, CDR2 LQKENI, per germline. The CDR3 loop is CASSPPWAKGGDGSEAFF.

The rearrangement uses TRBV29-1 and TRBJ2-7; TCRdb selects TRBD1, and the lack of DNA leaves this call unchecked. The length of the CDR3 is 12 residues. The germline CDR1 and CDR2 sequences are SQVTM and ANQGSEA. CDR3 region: CSVGNRAYEQYF.

The CDR3 reads CSARPANFHEQFF. The V gene is TRBV20-1, the J gene TRBJ2-1. This CDR3 has 13 residues. Per the germline V gene, CDR1 is DFQATT and CDR2 is SNEGSKA (reference sequence).

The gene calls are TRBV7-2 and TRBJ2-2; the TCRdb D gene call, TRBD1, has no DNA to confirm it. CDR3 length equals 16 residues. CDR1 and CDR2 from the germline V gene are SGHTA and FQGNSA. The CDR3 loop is CASSLRPWTNTGELFF.

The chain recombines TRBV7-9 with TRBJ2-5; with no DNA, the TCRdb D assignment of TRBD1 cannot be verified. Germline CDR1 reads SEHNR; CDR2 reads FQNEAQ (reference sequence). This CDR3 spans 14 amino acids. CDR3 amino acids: CASSLTVGGETQYF.

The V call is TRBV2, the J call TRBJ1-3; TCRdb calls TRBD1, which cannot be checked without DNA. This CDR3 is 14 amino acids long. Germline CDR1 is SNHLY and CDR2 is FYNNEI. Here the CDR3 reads CASSWTVSGNTIYF.

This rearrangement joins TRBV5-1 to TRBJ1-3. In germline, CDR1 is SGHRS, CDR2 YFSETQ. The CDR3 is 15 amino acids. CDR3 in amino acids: CASSLSRNSGNTIYF.

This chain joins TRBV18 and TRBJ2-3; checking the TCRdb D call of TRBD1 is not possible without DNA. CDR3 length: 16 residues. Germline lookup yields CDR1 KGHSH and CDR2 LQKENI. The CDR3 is CASSPLDSSSTDTQYF.

The CDR3: CASGLGSYNEQFF. V is TRBV12-5 and J is TRBJ2-1. Per the germline V gene, CDR1 is LGHNT and CDR2 is FRNRAP. CDR3 length: 13 amino acids.

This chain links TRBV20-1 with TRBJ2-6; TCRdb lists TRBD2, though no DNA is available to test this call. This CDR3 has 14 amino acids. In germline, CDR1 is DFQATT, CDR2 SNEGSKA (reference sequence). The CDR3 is CSARRDSGANVLTF.

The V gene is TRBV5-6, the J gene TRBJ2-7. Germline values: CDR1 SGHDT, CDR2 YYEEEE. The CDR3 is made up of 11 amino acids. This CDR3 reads CASSLKAEQYF.

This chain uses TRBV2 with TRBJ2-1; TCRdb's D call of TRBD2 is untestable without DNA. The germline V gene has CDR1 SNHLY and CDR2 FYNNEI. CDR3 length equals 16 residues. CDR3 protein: CASSKTTSGNYNEQFF.